These T cell receptor beta chains were read from a single sample in a study of cytomegalovirus exposure and HLA in healthy donors. Libraries were prepared by immunoSEQ multiplex PCR; TCRdb keeps only in-frame clonotypes and omits some of them. The data hold 200,000 to 250,000 clones, with roughly 83% observed a single time. Sequenced sample: PBMCs. The receptors come from a woman in her thirties in good health and CMV-seropositive. CDR3s include the opening cysteine and the closing phenylalanine or tryptophan. Fields, in order: J gene, clone size, V gene, D gene, CDR3 length, CDR3 protein, CDR3 DNA. The D gene is left open where the match is weak. Clone sizes are given selectively: once, few, many, or a class where the clone is expanded.

>TRBJ2-3|-|TRBV9|-|14
CASSVEGRPDTQYF
TGTGCCAGCAGCGTAGAAGGGAGACCAGATACGCAGTATTTT
>TRBJ1-1|few|TRBV6-5|-|11
CAAKGFTEAFF
TGTGCCGCCAAAGGGTTCACTGAAGCTTTCTTT
>TRBJ1-2|-|TRBV5-5|TRBD1|16
CASSPGTGTPGYGYTF
TGTGCCAGCAGCCCCGGGACAGGAACGCCGGGCTATGGCTACACCTTC
>TRBJ2-3|-|TRBV6-4|TRBD1|15
CASSVTGGGTDTQYF
TGTGCCAGCAGTGTGACAGGGGGAGGCACAGATACGCAGTATTTT
>TRBJ2-3|-|TRBV9|-|17
CASSQDWDSGSTDTQYF
TGTGCCAGCAGCCAAGATTGGGATAGCGGATCCACAGATACGCAGTATTTT
>TRBJ1-2|-|TRBV29-1|-|16
CSVAGGLYSANYGYTF
TGCAGCGTTGCCGGCGGCCTTTACTCCGCTAACTATGGCTACACCTTC
>TRBJ1-3|-|TRBV13|-|15
CASSLEGSVANTIYF
TGTGCCAGCAGCTTAGAGGGGTCGGTGGCAAACACCATATATTTT
>TRBJ1-2|-|TRBV30|TRBD1|13
CAWLTGAAYGYTF
TGTGCCTGGTTGACAGGGGCGGCTTATGGCTACACCTTC
>TRBJ2-3|-|TRBV6-5|-|13
CASSAGRTDTQYF
TGTGCCAGCTCCGCGGGCCGCACAGATACGCAGTATTTT
>TRBJ2-3|-|TRBV30|TRBD1|14
CALDRVTSTDTQYF
TGTGCCTTAGACAGGGTAACTAGCACAGATACGCAGTATTTT
>TRBJ1-4|-|TRBV5-1|-|15
CASRPQQHTNEKLFF
TGCGCCAGCAGACCTCAACAGCACACTAATGAAAAACTGTTTTTT
>TRBJ2-5|-|TRBV5-6|TRBD1|14
CASSDGTGGETQYF
TGTGCCAGCAGCGATGGGACAGGGGGAGAGACCCAGTACTTC
>TRBJ2-7|-|TRBV11-2|-|13
CASSLGSPYEQYF
TGTGCCAGCAGCTTAGGAAGCCCCTACGAGCAGTACTTC
>TRBJ2-1|-|TRBV2|-|17
CASSEALVLRASNEQFF
TGTGCCAGCAGTGAAGCGCTTGTGTTACGCGCTTCCAATGAGCAGTTCTTC
>TRBJ1-4|-|TRBV5-1|TRBD1|19
CASSLPDSLLDRPNEKLFF
TGCGCCAGCAGCTTGCCCGATTCTCTATTGGACAGGCCCAATGAAAAACTGTTTTTT
>TRBJ2-3|-|TRBV28|TRBD2|14
CASGLAGGTDTQYF
TGTGCCAGCGGGCTAGCGGGCGGCACAGATACGCAGTATTTT
>TRBJ1-4|-|TRBV5-1|-|14
CASSLFAGNEKLFF
TGCGCCAGCAGCTTGTTCGCAGGGAATGAAAAACTGTTTTTT
>TRBJ2-7|-|TRBV5-6|-|12
CASSFRDYEQYF
TGTGCCAGCAGCTTCAGAGACTACGAGCAGTACTTC
>TRBJ2-7|-|TRBV6-5|-|13
CASRRDQEYEQYF
TGTGCCAGCAGGAGGGACCAGGAGTACGAGCAGTACTTC
>TRBJ2-3|once|TRBV27|-|11
CASSLARVEYF
TGTGCCAGCAGTTTAGCCCGTGTTGAGTATTTT
>TRBJ1-1|-|TRBV27|-|13
CASTPGGSYSAVF
TGTGCCAGCACCCCCGGTGGGTCGTATTCGGCGGTCTTT
>TRBJ2-7|-|TRBV7-8|-|12
CASRGRKYEQYF
TGTGCCAGCAGAGGTCGAAAATACGAGCAGTACTTC
>TRBJ1-3|-|TRBV5-1|-|16
CASSGRDGGSGNTIYF
TGCGCCAGCAGCGGCCGGGACGGAGGCTCTGGAAACACCATATATTTT
>TRBJ1-1|-|TRBV28|-|15
CASSFTRGAQTEAFF
TGTGCCAGCAGTTTTACGCGTGGGGCACAAACTGAAGCTTTCTTT
>TRBJ1-2|-|TRBV10-2|-|12
CATSTEIYGYTF
TGCGCCACCTCGACAGAGATCTATGGCTACACCTTC
>TRBJ2-7|-|TRBV25-1|-|17
CASRVWWLSTKNYEQYF
TGTGCCAGCAGAGTGTGGTGGCTATCCACAAAAAACTACGAGCAGTACTTC
>TRBJ2-1|-|TRBV7-6|-|14
CASSFGDTYNEQFF
TGTGCCAGCAGCTTCGGGGACACCTACAATGAGCAGTTCTTC
>TRBJ2-3|-|TRBV6-1|-|12
CASSGHVDTQYF
TGTGCCAGCAGCGGACATGTAGATACGCAGTATTTT
>TRBJ2-7|few|TRBV11-2|TRBD1|15
CASSTRTGVSYEQYF
TGTGCCAGCAGCACCCGGACAGGCGTCTCCTACGAGCAGTACTTC
>TRBJ2-3|-|TRBV6-5|-|15
CASSYGGVRTDTQYF
TGTGCCAGCAGTTACGGCGGGGTCAGGACAGATACGCAGTATTTT
>TRBJ1-2|-|TRBV5-1|-|14
CASSLREANYGYTF
TGCGCCAGCAGCTTGAGGGAGGCTAACTATGGCTACACCTTC
>TRBJ2-7|-|TRBV5-1|TRBD1|16
CASSLGEDRAAHEQYF
TGCGCCAGCAGCTTGGGAGAGGACAGGGCAGCCCACGAGCAGTACTTC
>TRBJ1-2|-|TRBV28|-|14
CASSLLNTGFGYTF
TGTGCCAGCAGTTTATTAAATACAGGGTTTGGCTACACCTTC
>TRBJ2-1|-|TRBV6-4|-|15
CASSEGSGSYNEQFF
TGTGCCAGCAGTGAAGGTAGCGGCTCCTACAATGAGCAGTTCTTC
>TRBJ2-7|-|TRBV5-1|TRBD1|15
CASSSGDRTAYEQYF
TGCGCCAGCAGCTCCGGGGACAGGACCGCATACGAGCAGTACTTC
>TRBJ2-3|-|TRBV4-3|-|20
CASSQYVGGLSGLLTDTQYF
TGCGCCAGCAGCCAATACGTTGGGGGGCTCAGCGGGCTTCTCACAGATACGCAGTATTTT
>TRBJ1-4|-|TRBV5-1|-|13
CASSVDRGKELFF
TGCGCCAGCAGCGTTGACCGAGGAAAAGAACTGTTTTTT
>TRBJ2-3|-|TRBV28|-|15
CASSLRSSWGDTQYF
TGTGCCAGCAGTTTAAGGAGCTCTTGGGGAGATACGCAGTATTTT
>TRBJ2-7|-|TRBV10-3|-|12
CAISEGAYEQYF
TGTGCCATCAGTGAGGGAGCCTACGAGCAGTACTTC
>TRBJ1-1|-|TRBV30|-|14
CAWSRLGVNTEAFF
TGTGCCTGGAGCCGCTTGGGCGTGAACACTGAAGCTTTCTTT
>TRBJ1-1|-|TRBV29-1|-|10
CSVGNREAFF
TGCAGCGTTGGTAATCGGGAAGCTTTCTTT
>TRBJ2-7|once|TRBV19|TRBD2|14
CASSEGLAVYEQYF
TGTGCCAGTAGTGAGGGACTAGCGGTCTACGAGCAGTACTTC
>TRBJ2-7|-|TRBV15|-|16
CATSRGTGFGLYEQYF
TGTGCCACCAGCAGAGGTACAGGGTTTGGTCTTTACGAGCAGTACTTC
>TRBJ2-1|-|TRBV13|TRBD2|20
CASSLIFGVREESSYNEQFF
TGTGCCAGCAGCTTAATCTTTGGGGTTCGGGAGGAAAGCTCCTACAATGAGCAGTTCTTC
>TRBJ1-5|-|TRBV9|-|15
CASSPGGRANQPQHF
TGTGCCAGCAGCCCCGGGGGAAGAGCTAATCAGCCCCAGCATTTT
>TRBJ2-7|once|TRBV28|TRBD2|15
CASSLGGGRLYEQYF
TGTGCCAGCAGTTTGGGCGGGGGGCGCCTCTACGAGCAGTACTTC
>TRBJ2-2|-|TRBV5-1|-|15
CASSPSQGSTGELFF
TGCGCCAGCAGCCCGTCACAGGGTTCCACCGGGGAGCTGTTTTTT